This TCR beta chain was observed in a study of early T cells in non-severe SARS-CoV-2 infection (dated by TCRdb to 2020 to 2022). Broadly, across the study: Because TCR sequencing was done on bulk RNA from unsorted whole blood, the alpha and beta chains could not be paired.

The germline V gene supplies CDR1 KGHSH and CDR2 LQKENI. V is cut back by 3 bases and J by 9 bases, with 7 bases in the junction unmatched. Reading from cysteine to phenylalanine, the CDR3 counts 14 amino acids. Only CDR3 DNA is held: 42 bases, read in frame from base 1. The study was a case-control design nested within a healthcare worker cohort in London, UK, with weekly nasopharyngeal swab PCR tests and blood sampling. Healthcare workers were recruited between 23 and 31 March 2020, during the week of the UK lockdown, and were followed weekly for up to about 15 weeks. This clonotype occurred many times. Its specific antigen is unknown. Base qualities are not provided; no much larger clone lies one nucleotide away. Broad study findings and their caveats: VDJdb matching was skewed toward anti-spike CD8 responses and likely underestimated virus-specific expansions by missing private and CD4 specificities.

The method behind the library was 5' RACE. TCRdb lists the instrument as NextSeq 500. Unique molecular identifiers were attached to individual cDNA molecules in the TCR library protocol so that sequencing error and PCR bias could be corrected. Both TCR alpha and beta chains were sequenced, and tight co-correlation was observed between alpha and beta sequence abundances in each sample. In the source study's methods: V gene, J gene and CDR3 annotation of TCR sequences was performed with Decombinator V4. TCRs were defined as expanded if a significant change between any two time points was detected under a Poisson model with p below 0.0001. TCR abundances were normalised to the total number of TCRs sequenced per sample and expressed as counts per million. TRAV1-2 paired with TRAJ12, TRAJ20 or TRAJ33 defined MAIT TCRs, while TRAV10 paired with TRAJ18 defined iNKT TCRs. A search of VDJdb, accessed on 1 November 2021, was run for TCRs annotated to CMV, EBV and SARS-CoV-2, with TCRs annotated for multiple antigens excluded. TCRdb's own reprocessing of the public reads used fastp at Q25 and MiXCR and kept productive beta chains. Under each unique CDR3 protein, matching rows form one entry showing the most common genes and DNA. The V and J calls and clone size come from TCRdb's table, not from the authors' own analysis. The sample table holds tens of thousands of distinct CDR3 sequences, of which about 6% were seen once. The top ten clonotypes cover around 21% of the sample.

The sample here was whole blood, taken at baseline. This TCR was sampled from an adult who was a healthcare worker with PCR-confirmed SARS-CoV-2 infection or an uninfected control (not recorded which). The chain is encoded by TRBV18 joined to TRBJ2-1, and 8 junction bases match TRBD2. DNA sequence: TGTGCCAGCTCACCTAAGCGGGAGACGGGTGAGCAGTTCTTC. Translated, it gives CASSPKRETGEQFF.